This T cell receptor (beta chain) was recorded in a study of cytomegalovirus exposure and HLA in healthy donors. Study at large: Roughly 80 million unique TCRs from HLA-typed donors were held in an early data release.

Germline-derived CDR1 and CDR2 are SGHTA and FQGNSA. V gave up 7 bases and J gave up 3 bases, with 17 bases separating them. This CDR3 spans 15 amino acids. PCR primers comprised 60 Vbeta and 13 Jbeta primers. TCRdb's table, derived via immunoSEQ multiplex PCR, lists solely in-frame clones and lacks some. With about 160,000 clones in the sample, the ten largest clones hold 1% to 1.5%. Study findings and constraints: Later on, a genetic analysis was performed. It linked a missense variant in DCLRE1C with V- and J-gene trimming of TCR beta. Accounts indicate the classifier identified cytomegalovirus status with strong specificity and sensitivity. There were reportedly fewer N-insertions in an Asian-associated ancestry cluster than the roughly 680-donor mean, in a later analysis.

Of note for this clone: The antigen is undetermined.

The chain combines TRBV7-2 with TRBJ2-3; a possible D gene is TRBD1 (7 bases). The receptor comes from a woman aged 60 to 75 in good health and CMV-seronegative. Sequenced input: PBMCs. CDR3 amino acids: CASTSQEGATDTQYF. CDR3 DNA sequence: TGTGCCAGCACCTCTCAGGAGGGGGCGACAGATACGCAGTATTTT.